The 3 T cell receptor beta chains in this list originate from one sample, sequenced in a study of blood T cell repertoires in COVID-19. Profiled with immunoSEQ multiplex PCR; TCRdb holds only in-frame clones, not every one. The sample lists 300,000 to 350,000 clones; almost 90% were seen once. Sequenced sample: PBMCs or T cells enriched from blood (not recorded which). The receptors were sampled from a woman younger than 30 with acute COVID-19.

The V call is TRBV7-3, the J call TRBJ1-6, with 7 positions matching TRBD1. The CDR3 has 15 amino acids. With V trimmed by 5 bases and J by 5 bases, 6 bases remained unmatched. Germline-derived CDR1 and CDR2 are SGHTA and FQGTGA. The CDR3: CASSQSGQNNSPLHF. CDR3 DNA: TGTGCCAGCAGCCAATCGGGACAGAATAATTCACCCCTCCACTTT.

V gene TRBV28 combines with J gene TRBJ1-1; D might be TRBD1 (5 bases). Germline CDR1 and CDR2: MDHEN and SYDVKM. Trimming pared 5 bases from V and 6 bases from J, leaving 16 bases between. The CDR3 spans 14 residues. This CDR3 is CASSPGFSGAEAFF. The DNA for the CDR3 is TGTGCCAGCAGTCCGGGCTTTTCGGGGGCTGAAGCTTTCTTT.

The chain employs TRBV19 and TRBJ1-1; 11 positions agree with TRBD1. V was pared by 5 bases and J by 10 bases, with 9 bases of the junction left unmatched. The CDR3 has 14 residues. Looked up from germline, CDR1 is LNHDA and CDR2 is SQIVND (reference sequence). The CDR3 nucleotides are TGTGCCAGTAGTCACTCGGACAGGGGGCAAGGAGCTTTCTTT. Amino acids: CASSHSDRGQGAFF.